These T cell receptor beta chains were read from a single sample in a study of cytomegalovirus exposure and HLA in healthy donors. Here immunoSEQ multiplex PCR was the method, and the copy in TCRdb shows in-frame clones only, minus some. Here the sample spans about 340,000 clones, 70% to 90% being singletons. Material for sequencing was PBMCs. The receptors originated from a woman younger than 30 in good health and CMV-seronegative. CDR3s include the opening cysteine and the closing phenylalanine or tryptophan. The D gene is left open where the match is weak. Clone sizes are given selectively: once, few, many, or a class where the clone is expanded.

v_call: TRBV30; clone_size: .; j_call: TRBJ2-7; d_call: .; cdr3_nt: TGTGCCTGGAGTCGTGGAGGCTACGAGCAGTACTTC; cdr3_aa: CAWSRGGYEQYF
v_call: TRBV5-4; clone_size: .; j_call: TRBJ1-4; d_call: .; cdr3_nt: TGTGCCAGCAGCTTGACCCTCGACAGAGCAACTAATGAAAAACTGTTTTTT; cdr3_aa: CASSLTLDRATNEKLFF
v_call: TRBV7-2; clone_size: once; j_call: TRBJ1-2; d_call: .; cdr3_nt: TGTGCCAGCAGCTTAGTGGGAGGGAGGTATGGCTACACCTTC; cdr3_aa: CASSLVGGRYGYTF
v_call: TRBV28; clone_size: .; j_call: TRBJ2-7; d_call: .; cdr3_nt: TGTGCCAGCCGGCGGGACAGCTCCTACGAGCAGTACTTC; cdr3_aa: CASRRDSSYEQYF
v_call: TRBV27; clone_size: few; j_call: TRBJ2-3; d_call: .; cdr3_nt: TGTGCCAGCAGTTCGGGGTTTACTAGCACAGATACGCAGTATTTT; cdr3_aa: CASSSGFTSTDTQYF
v_call: TRBV11-3; clone_size: .; j_call: TRBJ1-1; d_call: .; cdr3_nt: TGTGCCAGCAGCGTCGGCCAGGTCACAGACACTGAAGCTTTCTTT; cdr3_aa: CASSVGQVTDTEAFF
v_call: TRBV6-6; clone_size: .; j_call: TRBJ1-1; d_call: .; cdr3_nt: TGTGCCAGCAGTTCCCTTGGAGGGAACACTGAAGCTTTCTTT; cdr3_aa: CASSSLGGNTEAFF
v_call: TRBV5-4; clone_size: .; j_call: TRBJ2-1; d_call: TRBD2; cdr3_nt: TGTGCCAGCAGGGAAGCGGGAGTAACCTACAATGAGCAGTTCTTC; cdr3_aa: CASREAGVTYNEQFF
v_call: TRBV7-8; clone_size: .; j_call: TRBJ2-1; d_call: TRBD2; cdr3_nt: TGTGCCAGCAGCCCCAGGGAGACGGGAGGGTACAATGAGCAGTTCTTC; cdr3_aa: CASSPRETGGYNEQFF
v_call: TRBV4-2; clone_size: .; j_call: TRBJ2-7; d_call: .; cdr3_nt: TGTGCCAGCAGCCAAGACGCGGGGGCCGATTCCTACGAGCAGTACTTC; cdr3_aa: CASSQDAGADSYEQYF
v_call: TRBV18; clone_size: .; j_call: TRBJ2-1; d_call: TRBD2; cdr3_nt: TGTGCCAGCTCACCACCGAGCGGGGGTTACAATGAGCAGTTCTTC; cdr3_aa: CASSPPSGGYNEQFF
v_call: TRBV9; clone_size: .; j_call: TRBJ2-7; d_call: .; cdr3_nt: TGTGCCAGCAGCGTAGGGCTTGGGACTCGGGAGCAGTACTTC; cdr3_aa: CASSVGLGTREQYF
v_call: TRBV30; clone_size: .; j_call: TRBJ2-2; d_call: .; cdr3_nt: TGTGCCTGGAGACCGGCAGGGCCGAACACCGGGGAGCTGTTTTTT; cdr3_aa: CAWRPAGPNTGELFF
v_call: TRBV25-1; clone_size: .; j_call: TRBJ2-5; d_call: .; cdr3_nt: TGTGCCAGCATTAAGGCGGGGCAAGAGACCCAGTACTTC; cdr3_aa: CASIKAGQETQYF
v_call: TRBV5-6; clone_size: .; j_call: TRBJ2-7; d_call: .; cdr3_nt: TGTGCCAGCAGCTTAGGGGAAGGGGCCTACGAGCAGTACTTC; cdr3_aa: CASSLGEGAYEQYF
v_call: TRBV6-6; clone_size: .; j_call: TRBJ2-1; d_call: .; cdr3_nt: TGTGCCAGCAGTTACTCGGGAGCCAACCCGCCCTCCGAGCAGTTCTTC; cdr3_aa: CASSYSGANPPSEQFF
v_call: TRBV25-1; clone_size: .; j_call: TRBJ2-3; d_call: .; cdr3_nt: TGTGCCAGCATCGGCCTAGCAGGCGCAGATACGCAGTATTTT; cdr3_aa: CASIGLAGADTQYF
v_call: TRBV10-3; clone_size: .; j_call: TRBJ2-7; d_call: TRBD1; cdr3_nt: TGTGCCATCAGAAACCGGGACAGGGGCCACGAGCAGTACTTC; cdr3_aa: CAIRNRDRGHEQYF
v_call: TRBV25-1; clone_size: few; j_call: TRBJ2-7; d_call: TRBD2; cdr3_nt: TGTGCCAGCAGTGAGCGGGAGATAAGCGAGCAGTACTTC; cdr3_aa: CASSEREISEQYF
v_call: TRBV11-2; clone_size: .; j_call: TRBJ2-7; d_call: .; cdr3_nt: TGTGCCAGCAGCTTAGAGGTGTTCCAGGCTAACACCTACGAGCAGTACTTC; cdr3_aa: CASSLEVFQANTYEQYF
v_call: TRBV28; clone_size: .; j_call: TRBJ2-7; d_call: .; cdr3_nt: TGTGCCAGCAGTTTCCAGGGCGGCTACGAGCAGTACTTC; cdr3_aa: CASSFQGGYEQYF
v_call: TRBV4-2; clone_size: .; j_call: TRBJ1-5; d_call: .; cdr3_nt: TGTGCCAGCAGCCTCGACAGTTCGGGTCAGCCCCAGCATTTT; cdr3_aa: CASSLDSSGQPQHF
v_call: TRBV11-2; clone_size: .; j_call: TRBJ2-1; d_call: TRBD2; cdr3_nt: TGTGCCAGCAGCTTACAGGCTAGCGGTTACAATGAGCAGTTCTTC; cdr3_aa: CASSLQASGYNEQFF
v_call: TRBV5-6; clone_size: .; j_call: TRBJ2-7; d_call: TRBD2; cdr3_nt: TGTGCCAGCAGCCTGGGAGCGGGAGGGCCCCACGAGCAGTACTTC; cdr3_aa: CASSLGAGGPHEQYF